This T cell receptor (beta chain) comes out of a study of PD-L1 blockade in urothelial cancer (dated by TCRdb to 2015 to 2018). Describing the broader study: Every patient began therapy around 2014 and was given atezolizumab 1,200 mg intravenously every 3 weeks. The study, an exploratory multi-omic analysis, examined somatic, immune and clinical correlates of response to PD-L1 blockade with atezolizumab in urothelial cancer. Blood samples gave median yields of approximately 130,000 T cells and tens of thousands of unique TCRs, along with a median clonality of 0.080. Pretreatment blood TCR-seq was available for nearly 30 patients, at least one posttreatment blood collection was obtained for 25 or so patients, and tumor TCR-seq was available for 25 or so patients. About nine tenths of the roughly 29 patients were identified as males with urothelial cancer of bladder origin, and a prior smoking history was reported by 18 of 29 patients. Blood samples were analyzed at 3 weeks after treatment start (second dose) and at 6 weeks after treatment start. In the same patients, whole exome sequencing and RNA sequencing of pretreatment tumors were performed in addition to TCR sequencing. Patients had an ECOG performance status of 0 or 1 and had received between 0 and 3 prior chemotherapy regimens. Durable clinical benefit meant progression-free survival longer than 6 months, and TCR features were also tested against progression-free and overall survival. TCR sequencing covered pretreatment tumor samples and matched, serially collected peripheral blood taken before and after atezolizumab treatment. Durable clinical benefit was achieved by nine patients but not by the remaining 20.

A cohort of around 29 patients with locally advanced or metastatic urothelial carcinoma, treated at Memorial Sloan Kettering on a trial protocol, was included. Peripheral blood mononuclear cells were collected pretreatment and during treatment, with between 1 and 8 total time points obtained per patient. The Qiagen DNeasy Blood extraction kit was used to purify genomic DNA from total PBMCs and tumor samples. Collected pretreatment and during treatment, PBMCs were isolated and stored as previously described. Synthetic TCR analog templates were spiked into each PCR to estimate absolute template abundance from read counts. The immunoSEQ assay used bias-controlled V and J gene primers to amplify TCRbeta CDR3 regions from genomic DNA. Sequencing of rearranged TCRbeta segments was performed at approximately 20X coverage. As for the original processing: Sequencing errors were corrected by clustering and CDR3s were annotated against IMGT to assign V, D and J genes. Only productive TCRbeta rearrangements were used in downstream analyses, excluding out-of-frame or stop-codon sequences. Clonality was computed as one minus Shannon entropy normalized by the log of the number of unique productive sequences. Fisher's exact test with Benjamini-Hochberg correction, using a cutoff of adjusted p below 0.01, was how clones that differed between time points or between blood and tumor were identified. Drawn from immuneACCESS, this table holds only the in-frame rearrangements with V and J called that TCRdb kept. Clones are partly lost; checked studies trace under half to an unresolved V gene and leave the rest unexplained. The V and J calls and the clone size are those of that table, but D and trimming were determined from the DNA. This sample gives some 77,000 clones in total; 87% of them show up just once. The ten top clones hold about 6% of the sample.

A note on this clone: Its antigen remains unidentified. No much larger clonotype is one base removed from it; base qualities were not supplied.

The research as a whole found: Patients with durable benefit showed greater expansion of tumor-associated TCR clones in peripheral blood 3 weeks after starting treatment (n of about 20, p = 0.022). Because of the small sample size (n ≈ 31) and the many exploratory analyses performed, the results are intended to be regarded as hypothesis-generating. A pretreatment peripheral blood TCR clonality below the median was linked to improved progression-free and overall survival.

The sample here was PBMCs, taken around atezolizumab (anti-PD-L1) treatment. The TCR originated in a woman aged 65 to 85 with urothelial cancer.

The nucleotide sequence reads as follows: TGTGCCAGCAGCTATACAGGGGACGAGCAGTACTTC. This codes for CASSYTGDEQYF. The chain employs TRBV2 and TRBJ2-7; 7 central bases correspond to TRBD1. Spanning cysteine to phenylalanine, the CDR3 consists of 12 amino acids. Only the CDR3 portion is preserved as DNA: 36 bases, with reading frame beginning at the first base. Compared with germline, V lacks 6 bases and J lacks 5 bases; bases without a gene match: 4. The CDR1 and CDR2 encoded by the germline V gene are SNHLY and FYNNEI.